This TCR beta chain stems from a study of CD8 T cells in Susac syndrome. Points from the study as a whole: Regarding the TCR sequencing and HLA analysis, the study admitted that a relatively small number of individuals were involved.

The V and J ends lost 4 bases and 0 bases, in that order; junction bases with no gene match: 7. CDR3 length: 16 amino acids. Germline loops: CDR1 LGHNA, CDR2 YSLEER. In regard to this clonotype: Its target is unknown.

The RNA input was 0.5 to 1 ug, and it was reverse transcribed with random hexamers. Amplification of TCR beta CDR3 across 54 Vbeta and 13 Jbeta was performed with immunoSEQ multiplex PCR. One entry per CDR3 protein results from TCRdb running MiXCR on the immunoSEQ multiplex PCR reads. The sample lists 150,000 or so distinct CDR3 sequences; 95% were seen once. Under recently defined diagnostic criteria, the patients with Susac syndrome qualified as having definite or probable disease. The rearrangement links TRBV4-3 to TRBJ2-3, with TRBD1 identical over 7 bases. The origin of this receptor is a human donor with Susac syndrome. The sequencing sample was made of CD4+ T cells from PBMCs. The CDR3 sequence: CASSRQGPTSTDTQYF. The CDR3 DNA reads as TGCGCCAGCAGCCGACAGGGACCTACTAGCACAGATACGCAGTATTTT.